Following are 7 T cell receptor beta chains from one sample sequenced in a study of shared T cell receptors in the human thymus. Data came from immunoSEQ multiplex PCR; TCRdb stores just in-frame clones and leaves some out. The sample lists about 660,000 clones, around 89% occurring once. These data were likewise used in another study, on human thymus T cells.

The material sequenced was thymocytes. Every receptor here comes from a boy under two years old with a congenital heart defect.

The chain joins TRBV10-3 to TRBJ2-5, with 9 bases fitting TRBD2. Germline values: CDR1 ENHRY, CDR2 SYGVKD. Unmatched junction bases numbered 5, after V lost 4 bases and J lost 2 bases. CDR3 length: 15 amino acids. The CDR3 sequence: CAISASGRKQETQYF. In DNA form, the CDR3 reads TGTGCCATCAGTGCCAGCGGGAGGAAGCAAGAGACCCAGTACTTC.

The chain has TRBV29-1 and TRBJ2-3, with 16 bases aligning to TRBD2. Trimming removed 7 bases from V and 4 bases from J; junction bases left unmatched: 17. Germline lookup yields CDR1 SQVTM and CDR2 ANQGSEA. CDR3 length: 19 residues. The CDR3 region is CSGKITGTSGRAVADTQYF. CDR3 coding DNA: TGCAGCGGTAAAATTACCGGGACTAGCGGGAGGGCCGTCGCAGATACGCAGTATTTT.

The J gene is TRBJ2-7, the V gene TRBV6-6, with D maybe TRBD2 (7 bases). This CDR3 spans 16 amino acids. Germline V gene lookup returns CDR1 MNHNY and CDR2 SVGAGI (reference sequence). V was shortened by 6 bases and J by 0 bases, with 18 bases between the two germline ends. CDR3 in amino acids: CASRGGRGPNSYEQYF. CDR3 nucleotide sequence: TGTGCCAGCAGAGGTGGGCGGGGGCCCAACTCCTACGAGCAGTACTTC.

The chain carries TRBV25-1 and TRBJ1-3; 7 nucleotides line up with TRBD1. The V segment lost 4 bases and the J segment 7 bases; nucleotides outside the gene matches: 13. Germline V CDR1 and CDR2: MGHDK, SYGVNS. CDR3 length: 16 amino acids. The CDR3 region has the DNA TGTGCCAGCAGTGCTGAAGGACAGGTCCTCTGGAACACCATATATTTT. This gives the protein CASSAEGQVLWNTIYF.

The rearrangement uses TRBV20-1 and TRBJ2-7; TRBD2 might be the D (5 bases). CDR1 is DFQATT and CDR2 is SNEGSKA in the germline V gene (reference sequence). CDR3 size: 11 residues. Between the trimmed V and J ends, which lost 5 bases and 5 bases, there was a span of 10 bases. The CDR3 bases are TGCAGTGCTTGCTCCGGGGACGAGCAGTACTTC. This translates into CSACSGDEQYF.

The V gene is TRBV5-6, the J gene TRBJ1-2; D may be TRBD1 (6 bases). CDR3 length: 14 residues. V lost 0 bases, J lost 2 bases, and 8 bases lay in between. Germline loops: CDR1 SGHDT, CDR2 YYEEEE. The CDR3 spells CASSLDRDNYGYTF. Here the CDR3 DNA reads TGTGCCAGCAGCTTGGACAGGGACAACTATGGCTACACCTTC. Together with reference TRBV5-6 and TRBJ1-2, the CDR3 gives the full variable domain: DAGVTQSPTHLIKTRGQQVTLRCSPKSGHDTVSWYQQALGQGPQFIFQYYEEEERQRGNFPDRFSGHQFPNYSSELNVNALLLGDSALYLCASSLDRDNYGYTFGSGTRLTVV.

This rearrangement joins TRBV6-1 to TRBJ2-1, with a tentative D call TRBD2 (6 bases). Between the trimmed V and J ends, which lost 4 bases and 6 bases, there was a span of 16 bases. The CDR3 has 15 amino acids. The V gene's germline CDR1 is MNHNS and CDR2 SASEGT. CDR3 sequence: CASSALRDGSNEQFF. Here the CDR3 DNA reads TGTGCCAGCAGTGCTTTGCGGGATGGGTCCAATGAGCAGTTCTTC.